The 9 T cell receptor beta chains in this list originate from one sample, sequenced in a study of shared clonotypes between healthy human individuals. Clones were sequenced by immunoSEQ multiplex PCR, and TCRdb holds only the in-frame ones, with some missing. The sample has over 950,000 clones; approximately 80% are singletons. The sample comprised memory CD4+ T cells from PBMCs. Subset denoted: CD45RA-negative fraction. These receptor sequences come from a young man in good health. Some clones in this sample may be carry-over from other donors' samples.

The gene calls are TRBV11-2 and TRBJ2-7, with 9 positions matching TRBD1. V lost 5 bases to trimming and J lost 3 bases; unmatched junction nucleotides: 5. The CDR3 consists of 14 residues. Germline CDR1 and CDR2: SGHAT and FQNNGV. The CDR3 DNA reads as TGTGCCAGCAGCCTGATGACAGGGGGCTACGAGCAGTACTTC. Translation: CASSLMTGGYEQYF.

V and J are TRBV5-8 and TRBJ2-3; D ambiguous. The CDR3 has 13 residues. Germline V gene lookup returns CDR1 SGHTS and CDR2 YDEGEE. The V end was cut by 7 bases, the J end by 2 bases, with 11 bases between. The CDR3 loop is CASSLKFTDTQYF. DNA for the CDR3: TGTGCCAGCTCCCTAAAATTCACAGATACGCAGTATTTT.

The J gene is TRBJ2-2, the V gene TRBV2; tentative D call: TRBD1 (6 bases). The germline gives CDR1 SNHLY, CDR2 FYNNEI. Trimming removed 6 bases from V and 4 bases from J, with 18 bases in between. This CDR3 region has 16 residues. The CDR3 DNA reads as TGTGCCAGCAGCTCCCTCCCCTCCAGGGGCACCGGGGAGCTGTTTTTT. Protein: CASSSLPSRGTGELFF. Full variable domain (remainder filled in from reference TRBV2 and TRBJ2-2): EPEVTQTPSHQVTQMGQEVILRCVPISNHLYFYWYRQILGQKVEFLVSFYNNEISEKSEIFDDQFSVERPDGSNFTLKIRSTKLEDSAMYFCASSSLPSRGTGELFFGEGSRLTVL.

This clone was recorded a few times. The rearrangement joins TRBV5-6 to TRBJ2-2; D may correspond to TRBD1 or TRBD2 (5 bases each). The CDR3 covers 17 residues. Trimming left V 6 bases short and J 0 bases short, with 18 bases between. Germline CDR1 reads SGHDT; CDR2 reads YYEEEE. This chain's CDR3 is CASTQNGDPANTGELFF. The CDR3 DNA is TGTGCCAGCACCCAGAATGGGGACCCGGCGAACACCGGGGAGCTGTTTTTT.

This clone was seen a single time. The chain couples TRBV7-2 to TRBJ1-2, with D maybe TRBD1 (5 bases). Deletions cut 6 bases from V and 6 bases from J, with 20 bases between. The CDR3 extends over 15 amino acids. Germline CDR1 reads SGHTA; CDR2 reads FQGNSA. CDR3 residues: CASSISGTQWHGYTF. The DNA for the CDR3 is TGTGCCAGCAGTATCTCCGGGACCCAGTGGCATGGCTACACCTTC.

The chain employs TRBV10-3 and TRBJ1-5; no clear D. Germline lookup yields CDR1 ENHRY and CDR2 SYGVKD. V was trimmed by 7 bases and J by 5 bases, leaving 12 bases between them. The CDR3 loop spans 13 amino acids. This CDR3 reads CAINWAQDQPQHF. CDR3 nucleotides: TGTGCCATCAATTGGGCGCAGGATCAGCCCCAGCATTTT.

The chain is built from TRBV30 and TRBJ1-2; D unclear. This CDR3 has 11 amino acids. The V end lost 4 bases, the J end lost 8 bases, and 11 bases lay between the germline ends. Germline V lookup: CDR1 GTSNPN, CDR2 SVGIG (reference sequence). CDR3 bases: TGTGCCTGGATTGGGCTAGCCGGCTACACCTTC. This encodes CAWIGLAGYTF.

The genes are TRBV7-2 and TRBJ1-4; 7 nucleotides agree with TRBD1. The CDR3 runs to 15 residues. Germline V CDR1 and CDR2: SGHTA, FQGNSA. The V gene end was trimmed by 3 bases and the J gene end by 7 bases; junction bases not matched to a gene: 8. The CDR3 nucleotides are TGTGCCAGCAGCTTCTCAGGGGGGCGGGGTGAAAAACTGTTTTTT. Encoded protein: CASSFSGGRGEKLFF. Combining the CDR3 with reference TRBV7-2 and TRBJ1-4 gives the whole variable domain GAGVSQSPSNKVTEKGKDVELRCDPISGHTALYWYRQSLGQGLEFLIYFQGNSAPDKSGLPSDRFSAERTGGSVSTLTIQRTQQEDSAVYLCASSFSGGRGEKLFFGSGTQLSVL.

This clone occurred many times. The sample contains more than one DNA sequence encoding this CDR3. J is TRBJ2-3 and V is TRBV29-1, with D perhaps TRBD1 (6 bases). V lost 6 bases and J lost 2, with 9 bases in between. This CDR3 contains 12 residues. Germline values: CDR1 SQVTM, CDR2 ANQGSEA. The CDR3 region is CSVGQNTDTQYF. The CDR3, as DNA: TGCAGCGTAGGACAGAACACAGATACGCAGTATTTT.